Below, 17 T cell receptor beta chains from the same sample are listed, as sequenced in a study of T cell repertoires in cytomegalovirus infection. TCRdb reprocessed the reads with MiXCR, giving one entry per CDR3 protein. In the table there are approximately 990,000 distinct CDR3 sequences, less than 35% of which are singletons. Their antigen targets remain unknown. The source material was cultured CD8+ T cells from PBMCs, sampled from culture after CMV antigen stimulation. These receptors originate from a human donor in good health (CMV status not recorded). Some clones in this sample may be carry-over from other donors' samples.

This clonotype was seen repeatedly, ten times or more. The chain joins TRBV7-2 to TRBJ2-1; possibly TRBD1 for D (6 bases). V lost 0 bases and J lost 8, with 11 bases in between. From germline, CDR1 is SGHTA and CDR2 FQGNSA. CDR3 length equals 14 residues. This CDR3 is CASSLAGAGDEQFF. The CDR3 nucleotides read TGTGCCAGCAGCTTAGCGGGGGCCGGGGATGAGCAGTTCTTC. Based on the CDR3 plus reference TRBV7-2 and TRBJ2-1, the full variable domain is GAGVSQSPSNKVTEKGKDVELRCDPISGHTALYWYRQSLGQGLEFLIYFQGNSAPDKSGLPSDRFSAERTGGSVSTLTIQRTQQEDSAVYLCASSLAGAGDEQFFGPGTRLTVL.

This clonotype was seen at least ten times. The chain couples TRBV12-3 or TRBV12-4 to TRBJ1-1; D is ambiguous. This CDR3 comprises 13 residues. V lost 2 bases and J lost 6, with 10 bases in between. CDR3 protein: CASSLMPGSEAFF. CDR3 nucleotide sequence: TGTGCCAGCAGTTTAATGCCGGGGTCTGAAGCTTTCTTT.

CDR3 bases: TGTGCCAGCAGGGGACACTCGGGCACTGAAGCTTTCTTT. This translates into CASRGHSGTEAFF. The V and J genes are TRBV25-1 and TRBJ1-1, with D perhaps matching TRBD1 (6 bases). The CDR3 covers 13 residues. Trimming left V 6 bases short and J 4 bases short, with 12 bases between. CDR1 MGHDK and CDR2 SYGVNS come from the germline V gene.

This clonotype occurred a few times. V usage is TRBV19 and J usage is TRBJ1-2; no reliable D call. The germline gives CDR1 LNHDA, CDR2 SQIVND (reference sequence). V lost 5 bases and J lost 3, with 10 bases in between. This CDR3 region has 13 residues. CDR3 amino acids: CASSGSPDYGYTF. The CDR3 DNA reads TGTGCCAGTAGTGGGAGTCCAGACTATGGCTACACCTTC.

This clonotype showed up many times. J is TRBJ2-2 and V is TRBV7-3; 9 nucleotides agree with TRBD2. CDR1 and CDR2 (germline): SGHTA, FQGTGA. The CDR3 totals 20 residues. With V trimmed by 3 bases and J by 2 bases, 16 bases remained unmatched. The CDR3 reads CASSFTPGLAGVLNTGELFF. In DNA form, the CDR3 reads TGTGCCAGCAGCTTTACACCGGGACTAGCCGGCGTGCTAAACACCGGGGAGCTGTTTTTT.

The chain joins TRBV12-3 or TRBV12-4 to TRBJ2-2; D could derive from TRBD1 or TRBD2 (5 bases each). The ends were cut back, 3 bases at V and 5 bases at J, with 13 bases in the middle. The CDR3 covers 15 residues. The CDR3 DNA is TGTGCCAGCAGTTTGGGGGTCCGAGGGACCGGGGAGCTGTTTTTT. Residues: CASSLGVRGTGELFF.

This clonotype turned up a few times. V is TRBV3-1 and J is TRBJ2-5; D could derive from TRBD1 or TRBD2 (5 bases each). Germline V CDR1 and CDR2: LGHDT, YNNKEL (reference sequence). This CDR3 contains 15 residues. Trimming removed 4 bases from V and 2 bases from J, with 14 bases in between. CDR3 protein: CASSRLLQGQETQYF. The CDR3, as DNA: TGTGCCAGCAGCCGACTACTTCAGGGTCAAGAGACCCAGTACTTC.

CDR3 in amino acids: CASSQALGQIPQETQYF. The CDR3 region has the DNA TGTGCCAGCAGCCAAGCCCTCGGGCAAATCCCTCAAGAGACCCAGTACTTC. The chain links TRBV14 to TRBJ2-5; D unresolved. Germline V gene sequence: CDR1 SGHDN, CDR2 FVKESK. The V end was cut by 1 base, the J end by 2 bases, with 17 bases between. CDR3 length: 17 residues.

The CDR3, as DNA: TGTGCCAGCAGTTTATATAGCGGGGCCAGCTCCTACAATGAGCAGTTCTTC. This encodes CASSLYSGASSYNEQFF. The chain carries TRBV27 and TRBJ2-1; 8 positions match TRBD2. Per the germline V gene, CDR1 is MNHEY and CDR2 is SMNVEV (reference sequence). The length of the CDR3 is 17 residues. The J segment lost 0 bases and the V segment lost 1 base, leaving 5 bases of the junction unmatched.

On this clonotype itself: This may be a read error: a much more frequent sequence differs by one nucleotide. The chain employs TRBV7-9 and TRBJ1-4; 7 nucleotides match TRBD1. This CDR3 is built from 16 residues. Looked up from germline, CDR1 is SEHNR and CDR2 is FQNEAQ (reference sequence). In DNA, the CDR3 is TGTGTCAGCAGCTCACGGGCCAACAGGGGCAGTGAAAAACTGTTTTTT. Translating it yields CVSSSRANRGSEKLFF. The full variable domain, its missing parts supplied by reference TRBV7-9 and TRBJ1-4, is DTGVSQNPRHKITKRGQNVTFRCDPISEHNRLYWYRQTLGQGPEFLTYFQNEAQLEKSRLLSDRFSAERPKGSFSTLEIQRTEQGDSAMYLCVSSSRANRGSEKLFFGSGTQLSVL.

V is TRBV19 and J is TRBJ1-5, with D possibly being TRBD1 (6 bases). The CDR3 sequence is 15 residues long. Trimming left V 5 bases short and J 4 bases short, with 15 bases between. The germline V gene encodes CDR1 LNHDA and CDR2 SQIVND (reference sequence). The CDR3 is CASSPGAEGNQPQHF. The DNA of the CDR3 is TGTGCCAGTAGTCCGGGGGCAGAGGGGAATCAGCCCCAGCATTTT.

This clonotype was counted only a few times. This chain links TRBV7-8 with TRBJ2-7; 7 nucleotides align to TRBD2. The CDR3 has 14 residues. CDR1 SGHVS and CDR2 FQNEAQ come from the germline V gene. V lost 2 bases and J lost 3; bases outside the gene matches: 4. CDR3 residues: CASSLYASGYEQYV. In DNA form, the CDR3 reads TGTGCCAGCAGCTTATATGCTAGCGGCTACGAGCAGTACGTC.

This clonotype was detected once. The J gene is TRBJ1-6, the V gene TRBV27, with unresolved D. The V gene's germline CDR1 is MNHEY and CDR2 SMNVEV (reference sequence). The CDR3 covers 14 residues. V was cut by 3 bases and J by 4 bases, with 7 bases left in between. CDR3 in DNA: TGTGCCAGCAGTTTTTTGGAGTATAATTCACCCCTCCACTTT. The encoded protein is CASSFLEYNSPLHF.

This clonotype appeared once. This chain links TRBV7-6 with TRBJ2-7, with TRBD1 identical over 8 bases. This CDR3 is built from 15 residues. Trimming removed 5 bases from V and 4 bases from J; junction bases left unmatched: 10. CDR1 SGHVS and CDR2 FNYEAQ come from the germline V gene. The CDR3 protein is CASSPRQGLMYEQYF. In DNA form, the CDR3 reads TGTGCCAGCAGCCCCAGACAGGGGCTGATGTACGAGCAGTACTTC.

This clonotype was observed a handful of times. The chain links TRBV10-2 to TRBJ2-7; 9 positions agree with TRBD1. Germline assignment: CDR1 WSHSY and CDR2 SAAADI. CDR3 length: 14 amino acids. Unmatched junction bases numbered 8, after V lost 6 bases and J lost 5 bases. The CDR3 is CASSPGTGRNEQYF. CDR3 coding DNA: TGCGCCAGCAGCCCCGGGACAGGGAGGAACGAGCAGTACTTC.

Ten or more counts support this clonotype. CDR3 in amino acids: CASSTQGANTEAFF. CDR3 nucleotides: TGTGCCAGCAGCACACAGGGGGCGAACACTGAAGCTTTCTTT. The chain has TRBV7-2 and TRBJ1-1; 9 bases are a match to TRBD1. The CDR3 has 14 residues. Unmatched junction bases numbered 2, after V lost 5 bases and J lost 1 base. The germline CDR1 and CDR2 sequences are SGHTA and FQGNSA.

The rearrangement uses TRBV7-6 and TRBJ2-7; no clear D. Trimming took off 7 bases at V and 5 bases at J, with 9 bases between the two ends. CDR1 is SGHVS, CDR2 FNYEAQ, per germline. CDR3 size: 11 residues. This CDR3 is CASKGSHEQYV. The CDR3 DNA is TGTGCCAGCAAGGGTTCCCACGAGCAGTACGTC.